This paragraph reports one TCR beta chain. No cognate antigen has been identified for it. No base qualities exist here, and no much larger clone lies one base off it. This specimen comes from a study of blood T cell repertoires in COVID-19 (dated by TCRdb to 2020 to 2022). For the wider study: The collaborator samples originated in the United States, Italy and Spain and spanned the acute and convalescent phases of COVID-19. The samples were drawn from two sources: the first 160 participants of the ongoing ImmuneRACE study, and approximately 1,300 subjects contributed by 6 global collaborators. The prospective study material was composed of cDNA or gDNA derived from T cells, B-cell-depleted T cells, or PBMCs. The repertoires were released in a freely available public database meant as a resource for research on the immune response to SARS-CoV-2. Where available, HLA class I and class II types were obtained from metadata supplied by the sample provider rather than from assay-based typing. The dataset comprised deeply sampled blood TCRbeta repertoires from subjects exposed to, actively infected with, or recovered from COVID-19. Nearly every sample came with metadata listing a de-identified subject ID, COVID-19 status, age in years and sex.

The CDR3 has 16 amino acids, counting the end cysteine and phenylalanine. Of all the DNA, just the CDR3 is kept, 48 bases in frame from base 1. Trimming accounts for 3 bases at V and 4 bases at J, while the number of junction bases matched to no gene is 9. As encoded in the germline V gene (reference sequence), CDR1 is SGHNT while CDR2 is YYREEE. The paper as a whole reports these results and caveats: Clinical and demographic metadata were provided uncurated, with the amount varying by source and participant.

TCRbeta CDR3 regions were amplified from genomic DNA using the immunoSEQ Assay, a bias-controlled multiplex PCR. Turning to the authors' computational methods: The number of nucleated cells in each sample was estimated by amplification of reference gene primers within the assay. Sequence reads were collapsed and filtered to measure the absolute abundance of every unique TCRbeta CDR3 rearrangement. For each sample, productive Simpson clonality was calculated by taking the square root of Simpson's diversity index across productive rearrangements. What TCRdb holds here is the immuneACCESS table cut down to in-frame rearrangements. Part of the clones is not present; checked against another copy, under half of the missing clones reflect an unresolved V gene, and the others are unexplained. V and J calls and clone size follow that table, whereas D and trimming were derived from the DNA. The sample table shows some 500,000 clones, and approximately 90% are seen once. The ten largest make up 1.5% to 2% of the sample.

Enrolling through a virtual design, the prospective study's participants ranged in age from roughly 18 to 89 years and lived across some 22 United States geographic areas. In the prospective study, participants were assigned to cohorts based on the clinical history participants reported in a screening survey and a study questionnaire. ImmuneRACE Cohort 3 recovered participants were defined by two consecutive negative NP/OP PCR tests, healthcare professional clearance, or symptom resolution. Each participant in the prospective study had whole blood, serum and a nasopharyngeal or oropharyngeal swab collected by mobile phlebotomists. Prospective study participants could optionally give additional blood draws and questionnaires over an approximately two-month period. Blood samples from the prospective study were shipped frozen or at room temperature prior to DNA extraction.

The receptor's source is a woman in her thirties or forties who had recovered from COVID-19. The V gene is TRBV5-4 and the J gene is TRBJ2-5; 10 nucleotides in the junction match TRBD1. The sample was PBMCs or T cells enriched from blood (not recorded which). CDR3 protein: CASSSGDRGGGETQYF. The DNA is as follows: TGTGCCAGCAGCTCGGGGGACAGGGGTGGTGGAGAGACCCAGTACTTC.